The 21 T cell receptor beta chains presented below share a single source sample, sequenced in a study of response to subunit inactivated influenza vaccine. TCRdb used MiXCR to reprocess the RT-PCR reads, holding one entry per CDR3 protein. This table holds some 500,000 distinct CDR3 sequences, approximately 13% found once. The sample was PBMCs from blood, taken about 6 weeks after vaccination. The source is a man in his fifties who received an inactivated influenza vaccine.

This clonotype showed up many times. The CDR3 bases are TGCGCCAGCAGCTTGAACCAGGGTAGGGAGACCCAGTACTTC. The encoded protein is CASSLNQGRETQYF. The V gene is TRBV5-1, the J gene TRBJ2-5; D is possibly TRBD1 (5 bases). The CDR3 loop spans 14 amino acids. V lost 1 base and J lost 5, with 12 bases in between. CDR1 and CDR2 from the germline V gene are SGHRS and YFSETQ.

In this sample, this clonotype turned up many times. J is TRBJ2-3 and V is TRBV29-1; 7 nucleotides match TRBD2. The CDR3 covers 13 residues. CDR1 and CDR2 from the germline V gene are SQVTM and ANQGSEA. After removal of 3 bases from V and 3 bases from J, the junction contained 3 bases not matched to a gene. The CDR3 sequence: CSVDQGGTDTQYF. The DNA for the CDR3 is TGCAGCGTTGACCAGGGAGGGACAGATACGCAGTATTTT.

This clonotype was found many times. The V call is TRBV20-1, the J call TRBJ2-7, with TRBD1 matching 7 bases. CDR1 and CDR2 (germline): DFQATT, SNEGSKA (reference sequence). V trimming: 6 bases; J trimming: 3 bases; junction bases outside the gene matches: 8. The CDR3 runs to 13 residues. This chain's CDR3 is CSAAQGVVYEQYF. CDR3 nucleotide sequence: TGCAGTGCAGCTCAGGGGGTGGTCTACGAGCAGTACTTC.

V usage is TRBV5-1 and J usage is TRBJ2-5; the match to TRBD2 covers 8 bases. CDR1 is SGHRS, CDR2 YFSETQ, per germline. The CDR3 covers 15 residues. V shed 4 bases, J shed 5 bases, and the junction held 10 bases outside the gene matches. The CDR3 region is CASSPRGGAEETQYF. In DNA, the CDR3 is TGCGCCAGCAGCCCCCGGGGGGGGGCCGAGGAGACCCAGTACTTC.

This clonotype was observed a handful of times. The rearrangement uses TRBV5-1 and TRBJ1-1; D is possibly TRBD1 (5 bases). Deletions cut 1 base from V and 3 bases from J, with 16 bases between. The V gene's germline CDR1 is SGHRS and CDR2 YFSETQ. CDR3 length equals 16 residues. CDR3 in amino acids: CASSLNPDGGDTEAFF. As DNA, the CDR3 is TGCGCCAGCAGCTTGAACCCCGATGGAGGGGACACTGAAGCTTTCTTT.

V is TRBV6-1 and J is TRBJ1-5, with unresolved D. V lost 3 bases and J lost 1, with 4 bases in between. The CDR3 loop spans 13 amino acids. Germline V gene lookup returns CDR1 MNHNS and CDR2 SASEGT. The chain's CDR3 is CASSDGSNQPQHF. The CDR3 coding sequence is TGTGCCAGCAGTGACGGGAGCAATCAGCCCCAGCATTTT.

The rearrangement uses TRBV29-1 and TRBJ2-1; 9 bases are shared with TRBD1. J was trimmed by 2 bases and V by 7 bases; bases with no gene match: 9. The germline V gene has CDR1 SQVTM and CDR2 ANQGSEA. This CDR3 spans 15 amino acids. The CDR3 region is CSAGRGQGTYNEQFF. For the CDR3, the DNA is TGCAGCGCAGGCCGGGGACAGGGAACCTACAATGAGCAGTTCTTC.

V usage is TRBV7-6 and J usage is TRBJ2-7, with TRBD2 identical over 13 bases. Trimming at V came to 5 bases and at J to 6 bases, leaving 10 bases not matched to a gene. This CDR3 contains 16 residues. Per the germline V gene, CDR1 is SGHVS and CDR2 is FNYEAQ. The CDR3: CASSDEGLAGNGEQYF. As DNA, the CDR3 is TGTGCCAGCAGCGACGAGGGACTAGCGGGGAACGGCGAGCAGTACTTC.

This clonotype was seen a few times. The chain uses TRBV7-9 and TRBJ2-7; D is unclear. Trimming stripped 4 bases from V and 5 bases from J, with 6 bases between. The length of the CDR3 is 11 residues. Germline CDR1 and CDR2: SEHNR and FQNEAQ (reference sequence). CDR3 nucleotide sequence: TGTGCCAGCAGCTGGGGAAACGAGCAGTACTTC. Its translation: CASSWGNEQYF.

V is TRBV5-1 and J is TRBJ2-5; D is perhaps TRBD2 (5 bases). Germline CDR1 reads SGHRS; CDR2 reads YFSETQ. V was pared by 1 base and J by 0 bases, with 13 bases between. The CDR3 loop spans 16 amino acids. CDR3: CASSLHRRRHQETQYF. CDR3 in DNA: TGCGCCAGCAGCTTGCATCGGAGGAGGCACCAAGAGACCCAGTACTTC.

This clonotype was seen a few times. The chain employs TRBV7-2 and TRBJ2-7; 10 bases align to TRBD1. With 3 bases clipped from V and 3 bases from J, the junction kept 5 bases outside the gene matches. Germline-derived CDR1 and CDR2 are SGHTA and FQGNSA. The CDR3 is 15 residues long. The CDR3 loop is CASSFDRGLIYEQYF. The CDR3 region has the DNA TGTGCCAGCAGCTTCGACAGGGGGCTGATCTACGAGCAGTACTTC.

The chain joins TRBV7-2 to TRBJ2-7; 8 bases agree with TRBD2. CDR1 is SGHTA, CDR2 FQGNSA, per germline. The length of the CDR3 is 13 residues. The J segment lost 5 bases and the V segment lost 5 bases, leaving 5 bases of the junction unmatched. Here the CDR3 reads CASSVGLANEQYF. The CDR3 DNA follows: TGTGCCAGCAGCGTTGGACTAGCTAACGAGCAGTACTTC. The variable domain in full, with the rest retrieved from reference TRBV7-2 and TRBJ2-7, is GAGVSQSPSNKVTEKGKDVELRCDPISGHTALYWYRQSLGQGLEFLIYFQGNSAPDKSGLPSDRFSAERTGGSVSTLTIQRTQQEDSAVYLCASSVGLANEQYFGPGTRLTVT.

The sample holds a few counts of this clonotype. V and J are TRBV4-2 and TRBJ2-1; a possible D gene is TRBD2 (5 bases). This CDR3 is 16 amino acids long. The V gene lost 0 bases and the J gene lost 1 base, with 10 bases spanning the gap. Germline V CDR1 and CDR2: LGHNA, YNFKEQ. The CDR3 protein is CASSQDLALSYNEQFF. The CDR3 DNA is TGTGCCAGCAGCCAAGATCTAGCACTGTCCTACAATGAGCAGTTCTTC.

This clonotype occurred a few times. The chain is built from TRBV7-2 and TRBJ2-3; the D call may be TRBD1 or TRBD2 (5 bases each). V lost 4 bases and J lost 6, with 23 bases in between. Germline CDR1 and CDR2: SGHTA and FQGNSA. There are 17 residues in the CDR3. In nucleotides, the CDR3 is TGTGCCAGCAGCTCAAGACAGAGAGGGGCCGGATTGGATACGCAGTATTTT. Its protein is CASSSRQRGAGLDTQYF.

This clonotype has more than one count but fewer than ten. V gene TRBV25-1 combines with J gene TRBJ1-1, with TRBD1 identical over 9 bases. Germline loops: CDR1 MGHDK, CDR2 SYGVNS. V trimming: 5 bases; J trimming: 6 bases; junction bases outside the gene matches: 7. CDR3 size: 14 residues. CDR3 coding DNA: TGTGCCAGCAGTACCCCAGGGACAGGGCCTGAAGCTTTCTTT. This translates into CASSTPGTGPEAFF.

For this clonotype: One junction end does not reproduce the germline sequence, and a read error may be involved. The chain couples TRBV27 to TRBJ2-7, with 8 bases that match TRBD2. This CDR3 spans 16 amino acids. CDR1 and CDR2 (germline): MNHEY, SMNVEV (reference sequence). This CDR3 is CTSSLIAGTLLWEQYF. The CDR3 region has the DNA TGTACCAGCAGTCTTATAGCGGGGACACTACTATGGGAGCAGTACTTC.

This clonotype came up a few times. The J gene is TRBJ2-7, the V gene TRBV7-6; 8 bases map to TRBD2. Germline CDR1 SGHVS, CDR2 FNYEAQ. The CDR3 is 16 residues long. The J segment lost 6 bases and the V segment lost 3 bases, leaving 13 bases of the junction unmatched. In nucleotides, the CDR3 is TGTGCCAGCAGCTTCGGAGGAGGACTAGCAAGGGGCGAGCAGTACTTC. It is translated as CASSFGGGLARGEQYF. Using reference TRBV7-6 and TRBJ2-7 for the parts outside the CDR3, the full variable domain is GAGVSQSPRYKVTKRGQDVALRCDPISGHVSLYWYRQALGQGPEFLTYFNYEAQQDKSGLPNDRFSAERPEGSISTLTIQRTEQRDSAMYRCASSFGGGLARGEQYFGPGTRLTVT.

This rearrangement joins TRBV6-1 to TRBJ2-5; a weak D match, TRBD1 (6 bases). The CDR3 covers 15 residues. Trimming removed 6 bases from V and 2 bases from J, with 16 bases in between. CDR1 is MNHNS and CDR2 is SASEGT in the germline V gene. In nucleotides, the CDR3 is TGTGCCAGCAGCTGGCGTTGGGACAAACAAGAGACCCAGTACTTC. Its translation: CASSWRWDKQETQYF.

The rearrangement joins TRBV6-5 to TRBJ2-1, with D perhaps TRBD2 (6 bases). The length of the CDR3 is 17 residues. V was cut by 0 bases and J by 5 bases, with 17 bases left in between. CDR1 is MNHEY, CDR2 SVGAGI, per germline. The DNA of the CDR3 is TGTGCCAGCAGTTACTCGAATCCAGCGGGTATGAACAATGAGCAGTTCTTC. Amino acids: CASSYSNPAGMNNEQFF.

This clonotype appeared a few times. J is TRBJ2-7 and V is TRBV7-2; 7 bases fit TRBD2. Germline CDR1 SGHTA, CDR2 FQGNSA. Trimming cost V 1 base and J 3 bases; bases outside gene matches: 3. This CDR3 is built from 14 residues. The CDR3, as DNA: TGTGCCAGCAGCTTAGTCGGGACTAACTACGAGCAGTACTTC. The encoded protein is CASSLVGTNYEQYF.

The chain has TRBV7-2 and TRBJ2-1; 9 nucleotides align to TRBD2. V trimming: 1 base; J trimming: 10 bases; junction bases outside the gene matches: 8. The germline gives CDR1 SGHTA, CDR2 FQGNSA. This CDR3 is built from 15 residues. The CDR3 loop reads CASSLGTSGFREQFF. CDR3 sequence (DNA): TGTGCCAGCAGCTTAGGAACTAGCGGGTTCAGGGAGCAGTTCTTC.